A single sample gave rise to the 2 T cell receptor beta chains below, sequenced in a study of T cells expressing NK-cell markers. TCRdb re-called the 5' RACE reads; every CDR3 protein appears as one record, without DNA. The sample is made up of about 120,000 distinct CDR3 sequences, and the top ten hold roughly 18% of it. Sample: blood T cells: a sorted CD56 or NKG2C T cell subset, CD4+ or CD8+ T cells, or bulk PBMC T cells (not recorded which). The receptors stem from a woman aged 18-70 years in good health.

V and J are TRBV29-1 and TRBJ2-3; the D gene TCRdb calls, TRBD1, cannot be checked with no DNA. Looked up from germline, CDR1 is SQVTM and CDR2 is ANQGSEA. The CDR3 runs to 13 residues. CDR3 residues: CSAPGQVTDTQYF.

The V gene is TRBV27, the J gene TRBJ1-1; checking the TCRdb D call of TRBD1 is not possible without DNA. The germline V gene has CDR1 MNHEY and CDR2 SMNVEV (reference sequence). This CDR3 contains 17 residues. The chain's CDR3 is CASSSPAPQGARTEAFF.